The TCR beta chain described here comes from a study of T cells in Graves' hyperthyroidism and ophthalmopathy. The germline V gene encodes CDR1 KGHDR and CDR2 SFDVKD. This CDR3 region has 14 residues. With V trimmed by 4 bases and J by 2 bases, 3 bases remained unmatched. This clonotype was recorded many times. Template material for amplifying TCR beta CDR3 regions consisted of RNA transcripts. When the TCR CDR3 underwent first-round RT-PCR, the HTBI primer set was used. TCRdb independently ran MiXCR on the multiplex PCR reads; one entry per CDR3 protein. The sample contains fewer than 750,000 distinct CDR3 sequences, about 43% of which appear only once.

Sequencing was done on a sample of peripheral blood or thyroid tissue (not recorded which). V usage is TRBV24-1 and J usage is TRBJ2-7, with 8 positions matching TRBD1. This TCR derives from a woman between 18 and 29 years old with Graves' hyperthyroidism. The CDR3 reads CATSDSDRAYEQYF. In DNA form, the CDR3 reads TGTGCCACCAGTGACTCGGACAGGGCCTACGAGCAGTACTTC.